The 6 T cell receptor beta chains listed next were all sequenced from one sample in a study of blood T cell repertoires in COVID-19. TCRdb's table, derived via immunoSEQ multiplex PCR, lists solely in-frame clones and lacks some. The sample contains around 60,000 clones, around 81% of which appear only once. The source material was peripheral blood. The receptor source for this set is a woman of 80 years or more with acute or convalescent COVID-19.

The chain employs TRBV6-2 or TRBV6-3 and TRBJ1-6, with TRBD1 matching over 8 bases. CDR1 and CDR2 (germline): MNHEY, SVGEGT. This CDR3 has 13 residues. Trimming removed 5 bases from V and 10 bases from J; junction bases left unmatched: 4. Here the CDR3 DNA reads TGTGCCAGCAGTCAGGGGGCAGGGTCACCCCTCCACTTT. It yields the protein CASSQGAGSPLHF.

CDR3 loop: CARGRVAGLTDTQYF. The CDR3 coding sequence is TGTGCCAGGGGACGTGTAGCGGGGCTCACAGATACGCAGTATTTT. The genes are TRBV30 and TRBJ2-3; 8 bases map to TRBD2. The length of the CDR3 is 15 residues. Germline assignment: CDR1 GTSNPN and CDR2 SVGIG (reference sequence). The ends lost 8 bases at V and 2 bases at J; junction bases unmatched: 12.

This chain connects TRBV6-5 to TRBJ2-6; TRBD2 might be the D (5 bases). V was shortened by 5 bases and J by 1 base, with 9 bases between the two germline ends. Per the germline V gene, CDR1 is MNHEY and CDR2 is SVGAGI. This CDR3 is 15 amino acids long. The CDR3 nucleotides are TGTGCCAGCAGTCTATCGGGGTCTGGGGCCAACGTCCTGACTTTC. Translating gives CASSLSGSGANVLTF.

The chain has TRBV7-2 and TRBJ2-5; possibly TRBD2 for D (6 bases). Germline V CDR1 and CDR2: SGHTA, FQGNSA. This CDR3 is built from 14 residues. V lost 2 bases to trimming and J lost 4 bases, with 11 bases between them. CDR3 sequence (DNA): TGTGCCAGCAGCTTAATGGGGGGAGTAGAGACCCAGTACTTC. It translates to CASSLMGGVETQYF.

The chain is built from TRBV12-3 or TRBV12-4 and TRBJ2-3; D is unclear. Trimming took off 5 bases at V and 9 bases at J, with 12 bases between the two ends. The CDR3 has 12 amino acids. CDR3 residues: CASSLQALTQYF. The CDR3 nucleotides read TGTGCCAGCAGTCTCCAAGCGTTAACGCAGTATTTT.

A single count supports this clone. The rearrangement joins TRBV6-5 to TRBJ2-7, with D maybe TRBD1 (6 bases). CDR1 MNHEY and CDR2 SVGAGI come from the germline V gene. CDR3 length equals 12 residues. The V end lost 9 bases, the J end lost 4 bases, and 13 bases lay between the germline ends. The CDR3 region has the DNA TGTGCCAGTCGACAGGAATGGTACGAGCAGTACTTC. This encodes CASRQEWYEQYF.